The clone carrying this TCR beta chain has only a few counts. The same CDR3 is also encoded by other DNA sequences in this sample. The data originate from a study of beta chain features in type 1 diabetes. Averaging about 100 mL, one heparinised blood draw was given by each donor. Sorted CD4+ subsets: naive, central memory, regulatory, stem cell-like memory (CD45RO/CCR7/CD25/CD127/CD95/CD27 panel). The V gene's germline CDR1 is KGHSH and CDR2 LQKENI. This CDR3 is 14 amino acids long. Between the trimmed V and J ends, which lost 0 bases and 2 bases, there was a span of 7 bases. Every bit of the isolated RNA underwent reverse transcription, so sequencing read expressed TCRB transcripts. The protocol was immunoSEQ multiplex PCR, while the TCRdb copy is restricted to in-frame clones and leaves out a portion. Of 350,000 or so clones listed, about 20% were seen once; the top ten hold around 0.04%.

The sample was naive CD4+ T cells from blood. The clonotype was recovered from a woman in her late teens or twenties in good health. This chain connects TRBV18 to TRBJ1-1, with D possibly being TRBD1 (5 bases). CDR3 sequence (DNA): TGTGCCAGCTCACCACCGGGACTCAACACTGAAGCTTTCTTT. The encoded protein is CASSPPGLNTEAFF.